The T cell receptor beta chain described here comes from a study of patients and donors after allogeneic stem cell transplantation. CDR1 and CDR2 from the germline V gene are KGHDR and SFDVKD. V shed 3 bases and J 2 bases; nucleotides not matched to a gene: 5. The CDR3 is 15 residues long. MiXCR, applied by TCRdb to the RT-PCR reads, yields one record per CDR3 protein. Among around 150,000 distinct CDR3 sequences listed, 30% were seen once. The sequencing input was blood, either unsorted or a sorted T cell fraction (not recorded which). This chain joins TRBV24-1 and TRBJ2-5, with TRBD1 matching over 7 bases. The sequence was collected from a human donor who was either an allogeneic HSCT recipient or a stem cell or donor lymphocyte infusion donor (not recorded which). It is not recorded whose cells these are; they may come from a transplant donor. DNA of the CDR3: TGTGCCACCAGTGATCCCACAGGGGTACAAGAGACCCAGTACTTC. Translated: CATSDPTGVQETQYF.